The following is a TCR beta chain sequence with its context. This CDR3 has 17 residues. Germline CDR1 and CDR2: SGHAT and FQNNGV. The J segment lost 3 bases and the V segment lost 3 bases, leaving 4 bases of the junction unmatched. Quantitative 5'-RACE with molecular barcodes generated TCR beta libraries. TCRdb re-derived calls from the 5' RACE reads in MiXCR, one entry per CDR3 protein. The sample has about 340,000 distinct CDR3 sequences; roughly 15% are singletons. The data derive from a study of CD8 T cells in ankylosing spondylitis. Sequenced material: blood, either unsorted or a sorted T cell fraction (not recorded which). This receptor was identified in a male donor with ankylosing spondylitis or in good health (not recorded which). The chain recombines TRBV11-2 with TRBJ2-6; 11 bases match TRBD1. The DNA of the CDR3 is TGTGCCAGCAGCTTCGGACAGGGGGCTAGTGGGGCCAACGTCCTGACTTTC. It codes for CASSFGQGASGANVLTF.